The 4 T cell receptor beta chains given below trace back to one sample, sequenced in a study of blood T cells in healthy people across ages. Primers used in a second PCR of roughly 7 to 12 cycles were a sample-barcoded 5' primer and a J-beta primer mix. One entry per CDR3 protein results from TCRdb running MiXCR on the 5' RACE reads. This table holds about 1.5 million distinct CDR3 sequences, approximately 43% found once. The sequenced sample was blood. The receptors here all came from a woman younger than 30 in good health.

The chain carries TRBV20-1 and TRBJ2-1; perhaps TRBD1 as D (5 bases). The V gene's germline CDR1 is DFQATT and CDR2 SNEGSKA (reference sequence). Deletions cut 3 bases from V and 7 bases from J, with 10 bases between. The CDR3 loop spans 12 amino acids. CDR3 loop: CSASTGLNEQFF. CDR3 nucleotide sequence: TGCAGTGCTAGTACAGGTTTGAATGAGCAGTTCTTC.

This clonotype came up a few times. J is TRBJ2-3 and V is TRBV4-3; D is perhaps TRBD1 (5 bases). V lost 0 bases and J lost 1, with 5 bases in between. The germline CDR1 and CDR2 sequences are LGHNA and YSLEER. This CDR3 spans 14 amino acids. Here the CDR3 reads CASSQEGGTDTQYF. The CDR3 coding sequence is TGCGCCAGCAGCCAAGAAGGGGGCACAGATACGCAGTATTTT.

There are a few counts of this clonotype. The CDR3 bases are TGTGCCAGCTCACCGTATCGGACTAGCGGGGACCTCTCCTACAATGAGCAGTTCTTC. As protein: CASSPYRTSGDLSYNEQFF. The rearrangement links TRBV18 to TRBJ2-1; TRBD2 aligns across 12 bases. In germline, CDR1 is KGHSH, CDR2 LQKENI. This CDR3 spans 19 amino acids. Trimming took 3 bases from V and 0 from J; bases not matched to a gene: 9.

The chain recombines TRBV20-1 with TRBJ2-7; D unclear. Looked up from germline, CDR1 is DFQATT and CDR2 is SNEGSKA (reference sequence). V lost 0 bases to trimming and J lost 6 bases, with 9 bases between them. CDR3 length: 12 residues. The CDR3 spells CSARDLGTEQYF. The CDR3 DNA sequence: TGCAGTGCTAGAGATTTGGGAACCGAGCAGTACTTC.